This T cell receptor (beta chain) derives from a study of monozygotic twins with inflammatory bowel disease. Points from the study as a whole: Background noise in patient repertoires may stem from differing immunosuppressive treatments.

Details on this clonotype: Its cognate antigen is unknown.

During cDNA synthesis, UMIs that each contained a 6-nucleotide sample barcode were added by means of template switching. TCRdb re-called the 5' RACE reads and gives one entry per CDR3 protein, without DNA. This table holds 40,000 to 45,000 distinct CDR3 sequences. Germline loops: CDR1 MDHEN, CDR2 SYDVKM. The CDR3 has 15 residues. Sequenced: blood. The chain employs TRBV28 and TRBJ2-3; the D call from TCRdb, TRBD2, cannot be confirmed without DNA. This clonotype was sampled from a human donor with ulcerative colitis or Crohn's disease, or a healthy co-twin of an affected twin (not recorded which). This CDR3 is CASSLGTSGRDTQYF.